The next 3 T cell receptor beta chains were all read from a single sample in a study of T cells in Graves' hyperthyroidism and ophthalmopathy. The source material, RNA transcripts, was used to amplify TCR beta CDR3 regions. A first-round RT-PCR of the TCR CDR3 used the HTBI primer set. Each CDR3 protein gets one entry after TCRdb re-called the multiplex PCR reads with MiXCR. Counted here are a few hundred thousand distinct CDR3 sequences, 15% to 18% occurring once; the ten biggest clones make up under 7.5%. Sequenced sample: blood. The receptors derive from a woman aged 30 to 39 with Graves' hyperthyroidism.

This clonotype has more than one count but fewer than ten. The rearrangement links TRBV6-1 to TRBJ2-7, with D unresolved. Per germline, CDR1 MNHNS and CDR2 SASEGT. The V and J ends lost 4 bases and 2 bases respectively, with 12 bases between them. The CDR3 loop spans 14 amino acids. In DNA form, the CDR3 reads TGTGCCAGCAGTGGGGTCGGGCAGCCCTACGAGCAGTACTTC. Its protein product is CASSGVGQPYEQYF.

Notes on this clonotype: Being one base from a much bigger clone, this may be a read error. This chain connects TRBV3-1 to TRBJ2-1; 14 nucleotides align to TRBD2. This CDR3 region has 19 residues. The germline V gene encodes CDR1 LGHDT and CDR2 YNNKEL (reference sequence). The CDR3 spells CARSQETGLAGVSYNEQFF. CDR3 nucleotide sequence: TGTGCCCGCAGCCAAGAGACGGGACTAGCGGGAGTCTCCTACAATGAGCAGTTCTTC.

This clonotype was found many times. The chain employs TRBV7-3 and TRBJ2-2; D is unclear. Germline CDR1 and CDR2: SGHTA and FQGTGA. The CDR3 is made up of 13 amino acids. V dropped 5 bases and J dropped 5 bases, with 9 bases sitting between them. The CDR3 DNA reads as TGTGCCAGCAGCCCGAACCCGACCGGGGAGCTGTTTTTT. Translating it yields CASSPNPTGELFF.